This note documents a single TCR beta chain sequence. Its antigen is as yet unknown. The data belong to a study of cytomegalovirus exposure and HLA in healthy donors. Study results and caveats: In an earlier analysis, about 87% or about 30%: the productive usage of most TCR beta V segments.

PCR employed 60 Vbeta and 13 Jbeta primers. Clones were sequenced by immunoSEQ multiplex PCR, and TCRdb holds only the in-frame ones, with some missing. The data show more than 110,000 clones, just under 85% seen once. Germline assignment: CDR1 MGHDK and CDR2 SYGVNS. The CDR3 covers 14 residues. The V and J ends lost 6 bases and 3 bases, in that order; junction bases with no gene match: 5. The chain carries TRBV25-1 and TRBJ2-3; 8 bases fit TRBD1. Sequencing input: PBMCs. This receptor was identified in a man in his forties or fifties in good health and CMV-seropositive. CDR3 residues: CASSRQGRTDTQYF. CDR3 sequence (DNA): TGTGCCAGCAGCAGACAGGGGAGGACAGATACGCAGTATTTT.